This T cell receptor (beta chain) was profiled in a study of T cell responses to AZD1222 COVID-19 vaccine. Study background: Investigators merged groups given second doses at roughly 4 or roughly 12 weeks.

Some clones are missing from TCRdb's copy, which holds only in-frame ones; the method was immunoSEQ multiplex PCR. The sample shows approximately 50,000 clones, 65% to 80% of them seen only once. This clone has only one observation. Antigen unknown. Study results and limitations: Only a handful of AZD1222 recipients were seropositive at baseline. Clonal diversity was possibly underestimated, and the donors were mostly white British, with more females.

Germline lookup yields CDR1 SGHNT and CDR2 YYREEE (reference sequence). The CDR3 loop spans 14 amino acids. Trimming took 9 bases from V and 2 from J; bases not matched to a gene: 10. The chain carries TRBV5-4 and TRBJ1-1; 7 bases match TRBD1. This specimen was peripheral blood, taken on day 0 of AZD1222 vaccination. The sequence was collected from an adult in good health. This CDR3 is CATARGGGNTEAFF. CDR3 DNA: TGTGCCACCGCCCGGGGAGGGGGCAACACTGAAGCTTTCTTT.